This TCR beta chain emerged from a study of monozygotic twins with inflammatory bowel disease. CDR3 length: 14 amino acids. Per the germline V gene, CDR1 is SGHRS and CDR2 is YFSETQ. TCRdb reprocessed the 5' RACE reads, with one entry per CDR3 protein and no DNA. The sample holds more than 120,000 distinct CDR3 sequences. The receptor comes from a human donor with ulcerative colitis or Crohn's disease, or a healthy co-twin of an affected twin (not recorded which). The rearrangement uses TRBV5-1 and TRBJ2-7; without DNA, the TCRdb call of TRBD1 cannot be checked. Sequencing used blood. The CDR3 reads CASSQTGQIYEQYF.